This T cell receptor beta chain emerged from a study of T cell changes during pregnancy in multiple sclerosis (dated by TCRdb to about 2019). In the study overall: The study examined how the T cell repertoire changed over the course of pregnancy in women with multiple sclerosis.

The germline V gene sets CDR1 to LGHNA and CDR2 to YSLEER. Trimming at the junction amounts to 4 bases on V and 4 bases on J, and the germline ends lie 24 bases apart. Inclusive of the bounding cysteine and phenylalanine, the CDR3 is 18 residues long. Here the CDR3 DNA is all that survives: 54 bases in frame from base 1. The library was built by means of the immunoSEQ multiplex PCR assay. TCRdb took this table from immuneACCESS and kept in-frame rearrangements with V and J called. Such tables lack part of the clones; where checked against another copy, unresolved V genes explain under half of the gap, and the rest is unexplained. The sample contains roughly 80,000 clones, 85% to 95% of them found a single time. Of the sample, 2.5% to 3% falls within the top ten clones. About this clone itself: Its cognate antigen has yet to be identified. One base away there is no much larger clone; base qualities are not given.

This specimen was peripheral blood, taken after pregnancy. The chain couples TRBV4-3 to TRBJ2-3; the D gene is perhaps TRBD2, from 5 matching bases. This clonotype was obtained from a female donor in good health, enrolled as a control in a pregnancy study. The DNA sequence follows: TGCGCCAGCAGCCCTAAAAAGCCCAGCTGGGGAGTTTCAGATACGCAGTATTTT. It translates as CASSPKKPSWGVSDTQYF.